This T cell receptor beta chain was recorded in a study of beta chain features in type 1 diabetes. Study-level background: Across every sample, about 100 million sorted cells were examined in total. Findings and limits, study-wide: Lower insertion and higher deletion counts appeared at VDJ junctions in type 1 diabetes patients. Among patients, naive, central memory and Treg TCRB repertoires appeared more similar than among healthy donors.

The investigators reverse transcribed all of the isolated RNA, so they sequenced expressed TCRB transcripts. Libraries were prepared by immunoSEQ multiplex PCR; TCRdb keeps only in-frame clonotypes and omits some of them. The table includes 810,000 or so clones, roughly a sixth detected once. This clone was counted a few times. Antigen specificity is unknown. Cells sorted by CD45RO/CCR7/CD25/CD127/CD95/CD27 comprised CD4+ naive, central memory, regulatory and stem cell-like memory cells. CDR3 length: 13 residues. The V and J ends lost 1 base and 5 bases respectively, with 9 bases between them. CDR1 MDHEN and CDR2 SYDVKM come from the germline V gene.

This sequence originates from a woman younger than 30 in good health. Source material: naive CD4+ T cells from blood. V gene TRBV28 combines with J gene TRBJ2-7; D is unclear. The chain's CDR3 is CASSLLIGDEQYF. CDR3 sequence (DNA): TGTGCCAGCAGTTTATTAATAGGTGACGAGCAGTACTTC.